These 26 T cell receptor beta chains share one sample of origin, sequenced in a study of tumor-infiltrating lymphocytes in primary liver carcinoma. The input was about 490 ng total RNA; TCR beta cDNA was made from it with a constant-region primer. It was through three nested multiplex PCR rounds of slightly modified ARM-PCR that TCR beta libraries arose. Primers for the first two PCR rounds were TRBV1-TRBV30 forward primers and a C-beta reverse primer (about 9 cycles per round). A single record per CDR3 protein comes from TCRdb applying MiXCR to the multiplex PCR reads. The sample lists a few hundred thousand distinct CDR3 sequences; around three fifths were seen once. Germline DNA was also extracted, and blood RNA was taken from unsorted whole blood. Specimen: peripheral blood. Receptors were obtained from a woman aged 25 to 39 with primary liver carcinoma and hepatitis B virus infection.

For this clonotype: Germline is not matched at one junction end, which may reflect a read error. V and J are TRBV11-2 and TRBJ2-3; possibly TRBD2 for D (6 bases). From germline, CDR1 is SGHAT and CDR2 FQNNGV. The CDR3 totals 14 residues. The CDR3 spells CASSLDRARDKQYF. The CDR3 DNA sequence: TGTGCTAGCAGCTTAGATCGGGCGCGGGATAAGCAGTATTTT.

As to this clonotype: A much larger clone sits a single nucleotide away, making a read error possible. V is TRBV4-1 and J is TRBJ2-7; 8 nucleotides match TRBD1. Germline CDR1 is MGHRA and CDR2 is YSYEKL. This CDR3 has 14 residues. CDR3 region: CAGRTATGAAEQYF. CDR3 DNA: TGCGCCGGCAGAACCGCGACAGGGGCGGCCGAGCAGTACTTC.

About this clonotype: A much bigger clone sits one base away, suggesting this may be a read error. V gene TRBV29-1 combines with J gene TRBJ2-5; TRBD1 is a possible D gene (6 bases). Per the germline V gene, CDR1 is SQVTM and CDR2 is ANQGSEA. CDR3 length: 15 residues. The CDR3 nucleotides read TGCAGCGTCAATGGGGGCAAAACAAGGCAAGGGACCCAGTACTTC. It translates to CSVNGGKTRQGTQYF.

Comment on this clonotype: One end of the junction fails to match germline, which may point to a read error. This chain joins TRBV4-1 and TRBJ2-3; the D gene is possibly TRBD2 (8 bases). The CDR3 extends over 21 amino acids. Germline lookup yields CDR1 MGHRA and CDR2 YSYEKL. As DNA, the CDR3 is TGCGTCAGCAGCCACCCCGTAATCTTCCGGGAGGGGGCTGGCGGCACAGATACGCAGTATTTT. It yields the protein CVSSHPVIFREGAGGTDTQYF.

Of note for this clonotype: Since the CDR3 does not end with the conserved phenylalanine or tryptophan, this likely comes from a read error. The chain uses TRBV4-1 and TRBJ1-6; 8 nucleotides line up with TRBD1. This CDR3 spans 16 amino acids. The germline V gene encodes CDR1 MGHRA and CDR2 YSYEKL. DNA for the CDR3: TGCGCCTGCAGCCGACAGGGGAATTTGGCGGAATCACCCCTCCACTCT. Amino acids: CACSRQGNLAESPLHS.

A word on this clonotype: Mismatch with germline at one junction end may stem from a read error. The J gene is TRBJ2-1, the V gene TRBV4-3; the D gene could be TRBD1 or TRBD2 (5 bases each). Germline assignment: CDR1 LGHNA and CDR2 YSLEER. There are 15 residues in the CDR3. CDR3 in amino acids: CTSSQEPGDVNEQFF. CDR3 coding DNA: TGCACCAGCAGCCAAGAACCTGGGGACGTCAATGAGCAGTTCTTC.

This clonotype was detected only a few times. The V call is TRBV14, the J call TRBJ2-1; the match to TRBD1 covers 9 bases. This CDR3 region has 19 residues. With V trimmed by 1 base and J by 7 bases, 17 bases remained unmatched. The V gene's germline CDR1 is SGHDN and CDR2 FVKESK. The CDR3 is CASSQAYHRPWDRANEQFF. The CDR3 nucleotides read TGTGCCAGCAGCCAAGCGTACCATCGCCCCTGGGACAGGGCAAATGAGCAGTTCTTC.

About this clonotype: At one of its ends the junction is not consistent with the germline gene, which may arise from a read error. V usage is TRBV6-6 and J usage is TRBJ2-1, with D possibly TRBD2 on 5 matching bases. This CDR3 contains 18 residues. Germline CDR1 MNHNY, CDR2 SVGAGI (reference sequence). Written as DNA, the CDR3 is TGTGCCAGCAGTTACTCAAATAGTCCGGAGCGGAACTACAATGAGCAGCTCTTC. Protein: CASSYSNSPERNYNEQLF.

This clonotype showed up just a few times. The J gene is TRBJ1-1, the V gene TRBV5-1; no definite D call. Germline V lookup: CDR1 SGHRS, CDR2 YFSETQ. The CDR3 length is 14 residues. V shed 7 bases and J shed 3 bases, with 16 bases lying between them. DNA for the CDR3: TGCGCCAGCCGATACCGGGAGGCGTACACTGAAGCTTTCTTT. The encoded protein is CASRYREAYTEAFF.

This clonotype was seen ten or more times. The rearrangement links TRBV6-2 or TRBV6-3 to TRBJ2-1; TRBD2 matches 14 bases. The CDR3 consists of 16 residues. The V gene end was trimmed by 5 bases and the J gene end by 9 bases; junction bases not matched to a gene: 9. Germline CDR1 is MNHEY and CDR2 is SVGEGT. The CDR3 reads CASSPGGLAGAGEQFF. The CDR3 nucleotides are TGTGCCAGCAGTCCAGGGGGACTAGCGGGAGCCGGTGAGCAGTTCTTC.

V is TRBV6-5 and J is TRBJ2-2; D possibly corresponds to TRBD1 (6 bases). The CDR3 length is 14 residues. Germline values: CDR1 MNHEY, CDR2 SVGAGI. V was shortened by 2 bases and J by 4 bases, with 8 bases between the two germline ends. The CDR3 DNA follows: TGTGCCAGCAGTTACCAAGGGGGCACCGGGGAGCTGTTTTTT. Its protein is CASSYQGGTGELFF.

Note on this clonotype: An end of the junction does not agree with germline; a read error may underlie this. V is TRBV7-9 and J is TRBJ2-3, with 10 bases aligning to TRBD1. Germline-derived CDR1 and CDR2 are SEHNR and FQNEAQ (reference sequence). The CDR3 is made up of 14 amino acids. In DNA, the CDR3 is TGCGCCAGCAGCACTGGACAGGGGGCAGATACGCAGTATTTT. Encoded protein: CASSTGQGADTQYF.

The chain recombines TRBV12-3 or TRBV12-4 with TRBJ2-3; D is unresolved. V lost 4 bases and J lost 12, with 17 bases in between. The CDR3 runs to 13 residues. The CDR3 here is CASSSTQRDIQYF. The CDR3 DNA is TGTGCCAGCAGTTCTACCCAGCGCGATATACAGTATTTT.

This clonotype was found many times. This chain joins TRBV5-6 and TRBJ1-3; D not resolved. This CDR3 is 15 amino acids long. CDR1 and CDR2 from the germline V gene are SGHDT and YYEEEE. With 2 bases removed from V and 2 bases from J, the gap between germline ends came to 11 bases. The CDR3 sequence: CASSLNSAPGNTIYF. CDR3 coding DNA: TGTGCCAGCAGCTTAAACAGCGCTCCTGGAAACACCATATATTTT.

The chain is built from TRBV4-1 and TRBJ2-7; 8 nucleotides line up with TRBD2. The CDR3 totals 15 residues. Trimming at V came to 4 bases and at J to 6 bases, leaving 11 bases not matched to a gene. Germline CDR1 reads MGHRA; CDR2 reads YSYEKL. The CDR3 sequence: CASSPRPGLGGEQYF. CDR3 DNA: TGCGCCAGCAGCCCAAGGCCGGGACTAGGGGGCGAGCAGTACTTC.

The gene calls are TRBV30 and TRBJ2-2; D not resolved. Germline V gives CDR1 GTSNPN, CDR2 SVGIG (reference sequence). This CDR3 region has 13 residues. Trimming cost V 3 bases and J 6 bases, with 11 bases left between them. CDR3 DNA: TGTGCCTGGAGCCGGGCTAGATCCGGGGAGCTGTTTTTT. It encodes CAWSRARSGELFF.

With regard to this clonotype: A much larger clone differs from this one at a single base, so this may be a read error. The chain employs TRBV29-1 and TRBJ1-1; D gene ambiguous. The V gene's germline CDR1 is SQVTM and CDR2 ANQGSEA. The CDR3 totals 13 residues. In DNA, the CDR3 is TGCAGCGTTGAATCTCTGGGGAACACTGGAGCTTTCTTT. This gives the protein CSVESLGNTGAFF.

CDR3 in amino acids: CASIVVAGQSGEQFF. The CDR3 DNA follows: TGTGCCAGCATTGTAGTAGCGGGACAGTCGGGGGAGCAGTTCTTC. This chain uses TRBV6-1 with TRBJ2-1; D might be TRBD2 (8 bases). The CDR3 runs 15 residues. Trimming left V 7 bases short and J 10 bases short, with 23 bases between. Germline V lookup: CDR1 MNHNS, CDR2 SASEGT.

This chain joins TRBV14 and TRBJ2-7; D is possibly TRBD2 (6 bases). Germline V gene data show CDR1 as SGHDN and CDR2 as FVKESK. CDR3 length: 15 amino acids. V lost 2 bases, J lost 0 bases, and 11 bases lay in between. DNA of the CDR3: TGTGCCAGCAGCCAATGGGCGGGGAGCTCCTACGAGCAGTACTTC. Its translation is CASSQWAGSSYEQYF.

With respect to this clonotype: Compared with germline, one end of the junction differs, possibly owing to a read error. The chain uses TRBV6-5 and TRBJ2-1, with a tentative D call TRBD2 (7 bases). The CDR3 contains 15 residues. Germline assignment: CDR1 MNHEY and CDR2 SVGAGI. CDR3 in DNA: TGTGCCAACAGTTACCTTGGCACGGGGGGCGATGAGCAGTTCTTC. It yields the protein CANSYLGTGGDEQFF.

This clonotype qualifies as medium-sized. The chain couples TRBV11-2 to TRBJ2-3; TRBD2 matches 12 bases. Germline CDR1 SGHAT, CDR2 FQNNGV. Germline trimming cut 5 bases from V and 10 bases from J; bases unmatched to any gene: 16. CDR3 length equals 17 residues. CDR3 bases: TGTGCCAGCAGCCATTGGACTAGCGGGACCTCCTACCCCCCGCAGTATTTT. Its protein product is CASSHWTSGTSYPPQYF.

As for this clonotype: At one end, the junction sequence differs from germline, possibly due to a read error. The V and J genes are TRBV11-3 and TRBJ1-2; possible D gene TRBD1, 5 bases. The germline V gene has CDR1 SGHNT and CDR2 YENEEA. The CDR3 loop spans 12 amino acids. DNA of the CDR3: TGTGCCAGCGGCTTAAGGGGCCTTGGCTACACCTTC. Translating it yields CASGLRGLGYTF.

The CDR3 sequence is CASGAGESNNEQFF. In DNA, the CDR3 is TGTGCTAGTGGGGCAGGGGAGTCCAACAATGAGCAGTTCTTC. The genes are TRBV12-5 and TRBJ2-1; D is possibly TRBD1 (6 bases). This CDR3 has 14 residues. Germline loops: CDR1 LGHNT, CDR2 FRNRAP. V dropped 6 bases and J dropped 5 bases, with 14 bases sitting between them.

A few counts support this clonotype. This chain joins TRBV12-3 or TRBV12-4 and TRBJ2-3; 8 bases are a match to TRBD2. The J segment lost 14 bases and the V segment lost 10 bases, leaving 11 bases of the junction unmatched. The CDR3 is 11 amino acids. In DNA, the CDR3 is TGTGCCATCCTCCTAGCGGGCGGGTTGTATTTT. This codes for CAILLAGGLYF.

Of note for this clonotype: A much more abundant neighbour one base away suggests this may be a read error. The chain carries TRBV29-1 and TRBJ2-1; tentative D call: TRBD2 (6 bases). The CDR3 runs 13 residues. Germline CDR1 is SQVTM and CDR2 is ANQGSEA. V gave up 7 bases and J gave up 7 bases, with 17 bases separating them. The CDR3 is CSADRDFRNEQFF. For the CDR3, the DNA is TGCAGCGCTGACCGGGACTTTCGAAATGAGCAGTTCTTC.

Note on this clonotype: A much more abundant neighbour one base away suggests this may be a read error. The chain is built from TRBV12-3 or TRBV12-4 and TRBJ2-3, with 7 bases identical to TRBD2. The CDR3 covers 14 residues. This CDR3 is CGSRLAGRADTQYF. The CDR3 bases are TGTGGCAGCAGATTAGCGGGTAGGGCAGATACGCAGTATTTT.